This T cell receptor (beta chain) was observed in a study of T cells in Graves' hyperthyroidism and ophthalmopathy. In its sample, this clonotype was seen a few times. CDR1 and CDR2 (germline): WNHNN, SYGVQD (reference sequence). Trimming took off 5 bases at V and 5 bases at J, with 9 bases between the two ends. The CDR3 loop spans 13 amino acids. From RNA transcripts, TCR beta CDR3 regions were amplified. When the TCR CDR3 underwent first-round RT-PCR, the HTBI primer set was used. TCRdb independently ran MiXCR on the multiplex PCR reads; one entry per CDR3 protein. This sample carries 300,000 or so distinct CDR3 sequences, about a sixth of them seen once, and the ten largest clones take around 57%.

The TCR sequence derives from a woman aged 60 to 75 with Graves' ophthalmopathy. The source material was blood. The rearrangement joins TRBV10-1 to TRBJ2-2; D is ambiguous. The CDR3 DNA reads TGCGCCAGCAGTTACACGGCAACCGGGGAGCTGTTTTTT. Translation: CASSYTATGELFF.